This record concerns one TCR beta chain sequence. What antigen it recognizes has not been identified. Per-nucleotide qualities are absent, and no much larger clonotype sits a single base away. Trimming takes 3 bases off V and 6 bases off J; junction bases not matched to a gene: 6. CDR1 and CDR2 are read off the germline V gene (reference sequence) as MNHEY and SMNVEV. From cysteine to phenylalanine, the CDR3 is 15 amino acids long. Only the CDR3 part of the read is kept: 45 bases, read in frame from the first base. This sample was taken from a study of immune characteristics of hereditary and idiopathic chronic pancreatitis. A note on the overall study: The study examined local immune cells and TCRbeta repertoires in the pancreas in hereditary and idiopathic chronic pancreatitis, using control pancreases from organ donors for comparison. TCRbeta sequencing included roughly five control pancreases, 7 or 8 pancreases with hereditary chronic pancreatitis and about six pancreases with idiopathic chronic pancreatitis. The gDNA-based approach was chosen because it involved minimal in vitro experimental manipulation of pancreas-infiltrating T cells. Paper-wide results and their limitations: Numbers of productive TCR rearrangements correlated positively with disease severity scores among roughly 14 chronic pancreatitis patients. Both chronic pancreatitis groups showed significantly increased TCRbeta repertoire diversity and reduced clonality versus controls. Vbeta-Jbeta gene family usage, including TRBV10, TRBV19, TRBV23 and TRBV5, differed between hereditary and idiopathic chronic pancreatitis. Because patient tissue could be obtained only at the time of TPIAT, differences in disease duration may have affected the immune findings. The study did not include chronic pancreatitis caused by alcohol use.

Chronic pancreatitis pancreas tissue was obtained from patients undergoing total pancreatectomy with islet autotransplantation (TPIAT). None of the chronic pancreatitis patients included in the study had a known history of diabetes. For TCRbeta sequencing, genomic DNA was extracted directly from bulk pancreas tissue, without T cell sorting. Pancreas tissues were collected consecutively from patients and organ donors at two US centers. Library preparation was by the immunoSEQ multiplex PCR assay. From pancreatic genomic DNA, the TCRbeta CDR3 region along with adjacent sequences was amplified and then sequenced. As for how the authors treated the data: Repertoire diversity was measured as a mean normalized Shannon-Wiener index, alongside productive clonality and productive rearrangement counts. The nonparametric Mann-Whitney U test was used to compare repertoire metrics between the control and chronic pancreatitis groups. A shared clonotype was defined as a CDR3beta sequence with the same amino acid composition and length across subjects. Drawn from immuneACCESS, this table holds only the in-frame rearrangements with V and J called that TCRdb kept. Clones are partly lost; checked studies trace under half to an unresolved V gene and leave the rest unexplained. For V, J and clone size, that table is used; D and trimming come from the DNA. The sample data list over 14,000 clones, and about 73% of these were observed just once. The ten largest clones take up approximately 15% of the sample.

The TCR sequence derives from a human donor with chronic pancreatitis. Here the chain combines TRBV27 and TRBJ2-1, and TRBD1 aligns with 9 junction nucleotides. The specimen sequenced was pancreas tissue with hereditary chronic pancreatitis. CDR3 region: CASSFSGTGINEQFF. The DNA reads TGTGCCAGCAGTTTCTCCGGGACAGGGATCAATGAGCAGTTCTTC.